Below, one T cell receptor beta chain is given with its context. This record belongs to a study of blood T cell repertoires in COVID-19. Study-level information: Both acute and convalescent COVID-19 samples were obtained from the United States, Italy and Spain. From T cells, B-cell-depleted T cells, or PBMCs came the material, which was cDNA or gDNA.

In the study's own analysis: Amplification with reference gene primers provided the estimates of nucleated cell counts. Using immunoSEQ multiplex PCR, the repertoire was profiled, and TCRdb retains in-frame clones only, with some absent. Clone size and the V and J calls come from that table; the DNA yielded D and trimming. The table shows over 200,000 clones, with more than 80% occurring only once. The V segment lost 1 base and the J segment 3 bases; nucleotides outside the gene matches: 5. CDR1 is LGHNA and CDR2 is YNFKEQ in the germline V gene. This CDR3 is built from 15 residues. Seattle cases were enrolled at active infection and followed longitudinally.

The chain uses TRBV4-2 and TRBJ2-7; 8 nucleotides match TRBD1. What was sequenced was peripheral blood. The receptor was derived from a man under 40 with COVID-19, enrolled during active disease. CDR3 protein: CASSQVSGGNYEQYF. CDR3 coding DNA: TGTGCCAGCAGCCAAGTCTCAGGGGGCAACTACGAGCAGTACTTC.